This TCR beta chain was sequenced for a study of T cell responses to AZD1222 COVID-19 vaccine. Germline loops: CDR1 GTSNPN, CDR2 SVGIG (reference sequence). The V gene lost 4 bases and the J gene lost 8 bases, with 9 bases spanning the gap. The CDR3 length is 11 residues. Sequenced by immunoSEQ multiplex PCR; TCRdb stores in-frame clones only, minus some. The repertoire holds about 170,000 clones, with around nine tenths as singletons. In its sample, this clone was seen once. What it binds is not known. Study results and limitations: The reported proportion of spike-specific TCRs targeting unmutated variant regions was nearly half. Recipients of two AZD1222 doses showed rising Spike-specific TCR breadth and depth. Females made up more of the donors, who were largely white British, and clonal diversity may have come out too low.

V is TRBV30 and J is TRBJ2-1; D call uncertain. This TCR came from an adult in good health. The sequenced sample was peripheral blood, obtained on day 0 of AZD1222 vaccination. DNA of the CDR3: TGTGCCTGGAAAGGCAGTTATGAGCAGTTCTTC. This gives the protein CAWKGSYEQFF.